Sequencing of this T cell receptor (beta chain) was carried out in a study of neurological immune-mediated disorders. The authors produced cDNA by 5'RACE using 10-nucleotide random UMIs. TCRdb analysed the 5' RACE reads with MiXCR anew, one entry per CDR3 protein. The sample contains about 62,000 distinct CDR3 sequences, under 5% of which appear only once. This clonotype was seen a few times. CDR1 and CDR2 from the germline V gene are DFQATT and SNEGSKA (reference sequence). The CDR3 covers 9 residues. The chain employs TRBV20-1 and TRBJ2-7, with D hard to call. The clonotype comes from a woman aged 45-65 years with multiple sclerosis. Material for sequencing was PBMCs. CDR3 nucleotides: TGCAGGCATGGCCAAGAGCAGTACTTC. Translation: CRHGQEQYF.